The clone carrying this TCR beta chain was found many times. This sample stems from a study of human T cells and chemical hapten exposure. Study details: Small differences in pooled library volume mainly drove the variation in TCR yields per sample.

Sample time point: patch test 2, 6 weeks after DPC sensitization. Documented treatment: therapeutic diphenylcyclopropenone sensitization with weekly scalp DPC. TCRdb passed the RACE reads through MiXCR, listing each CDR3 protein once. The sample carries roughly 150,000 distinct CDR3 sequences, about 11% recorded once. The CDR3 totals 12 residues. V gave up 6 bases and J gave up 2 bases, with 8 bases separating them. Germline V gene sequence: CDR1 MDHEN, CDR2 SYDVKM. V usage is TRBV28 and J usage is TRBJ2-7; D is undetermined. The receptor comes from a woman in her 50s with alopecia areata. Some clones in this sample may be carry-over from other donors' samples. Sequenced material: whole blood, taken in connection with sensitization to the hapten diphenylcyclopropenone (DPC). CDR3 protein: CASRATTYEQYF. The CDR3 DNA sequence: TGTGCCAGCAGGGCTACAACCTACGAGCAGTACTTC. The complete variable domain, with remaining parts taken from reference TRBV28 and TRBJ2-7, reads DVKVTQSSRYLVKRTGEKVFLECVQDMDHENMFWYRQDPGLGLRLIYFSYDVKMKEKGDIPEGYSVSREKKERFSLILESASTNQTSMYLCASRATTYEQYFGPGTRLTVT.